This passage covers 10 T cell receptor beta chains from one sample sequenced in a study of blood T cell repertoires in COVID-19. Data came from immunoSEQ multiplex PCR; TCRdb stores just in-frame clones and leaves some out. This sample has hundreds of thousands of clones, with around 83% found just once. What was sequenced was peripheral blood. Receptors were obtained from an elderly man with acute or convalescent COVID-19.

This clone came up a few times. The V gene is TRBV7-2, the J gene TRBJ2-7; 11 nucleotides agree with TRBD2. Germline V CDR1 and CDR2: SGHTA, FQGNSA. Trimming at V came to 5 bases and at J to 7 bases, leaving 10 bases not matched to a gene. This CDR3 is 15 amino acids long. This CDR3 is CASSPSSGRAQEQYF. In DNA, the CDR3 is TGTGCCAGCAGCCCGAGTAGCGGGAGGGCCCAAGAGCAGTACTTC.

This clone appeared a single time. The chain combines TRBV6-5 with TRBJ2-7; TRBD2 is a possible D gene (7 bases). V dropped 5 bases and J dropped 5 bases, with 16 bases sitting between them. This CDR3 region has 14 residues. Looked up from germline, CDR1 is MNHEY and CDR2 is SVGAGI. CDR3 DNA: TGTGCCAGCAGTCTGCGGGGGCTTAGCGACGAGCAGTACTTC. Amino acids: CASSLRGLSDEQYF.

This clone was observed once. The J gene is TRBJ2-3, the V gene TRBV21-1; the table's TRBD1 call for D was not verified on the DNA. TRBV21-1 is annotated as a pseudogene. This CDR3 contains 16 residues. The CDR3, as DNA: TGTGCCAGCAGCAAAGGGGGACAGGCGCTACGAGATACGCAGTATTTT. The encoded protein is CASSKGGQALRDTQYF.

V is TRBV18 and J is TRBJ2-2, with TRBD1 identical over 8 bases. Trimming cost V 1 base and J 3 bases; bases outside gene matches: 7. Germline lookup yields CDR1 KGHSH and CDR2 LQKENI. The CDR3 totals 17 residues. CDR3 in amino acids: CASSPRLDRVDTGELFF. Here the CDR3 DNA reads TGTGCCAGCTCACCACGTCTGGACAGGGTTGACACCGGGGAGCTGTTTTTT.

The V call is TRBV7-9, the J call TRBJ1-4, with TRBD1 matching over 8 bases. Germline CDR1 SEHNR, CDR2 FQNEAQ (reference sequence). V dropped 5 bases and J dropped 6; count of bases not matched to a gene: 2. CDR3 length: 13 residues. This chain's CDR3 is CASSRTGHEKLFF. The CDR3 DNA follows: TGTGCCAGCAGCCGGACAGGGCATGAAAAACTGTTTTTT. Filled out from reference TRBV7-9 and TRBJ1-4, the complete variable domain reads DTGVSQNPRHKITKRGQNVTFRCDPISEHNRLYWYRQTLGQGPEFLTYFQNEAQLEKSRLLSDRFSAERPKGSFSTLEIQRTEQGDSAMYLCASSRTGHEKLFFGSGTQLSVL.

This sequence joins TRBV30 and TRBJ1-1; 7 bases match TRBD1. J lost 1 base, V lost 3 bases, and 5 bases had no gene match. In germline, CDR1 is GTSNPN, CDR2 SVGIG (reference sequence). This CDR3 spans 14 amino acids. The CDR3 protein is CAWRVTGENTEAFF. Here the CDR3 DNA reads TGTGCCTGGAGGGTAACAGGGGAGAACACTGAAGCTTTCTTT.

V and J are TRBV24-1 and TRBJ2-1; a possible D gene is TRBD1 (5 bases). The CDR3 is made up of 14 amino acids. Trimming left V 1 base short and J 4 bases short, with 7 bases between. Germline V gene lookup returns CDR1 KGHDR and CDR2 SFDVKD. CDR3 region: CATSDFKGYNEQFF. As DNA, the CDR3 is TGTGCCACCAGTGATTTCAAGGGGTACAATGAGCAGTTCTTC.

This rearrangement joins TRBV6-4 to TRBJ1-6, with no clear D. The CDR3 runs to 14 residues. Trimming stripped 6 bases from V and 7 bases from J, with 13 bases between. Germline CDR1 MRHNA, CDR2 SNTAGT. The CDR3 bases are TGTGCCAGCAGAGACCCGGTCGGGAATTCACCCCTCCACTTT. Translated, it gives CASRDPVGNSPLHF.

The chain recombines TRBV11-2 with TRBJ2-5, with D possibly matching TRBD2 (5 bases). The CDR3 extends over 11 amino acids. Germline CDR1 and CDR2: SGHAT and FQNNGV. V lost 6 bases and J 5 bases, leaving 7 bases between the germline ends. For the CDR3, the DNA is TGTGCCAGCAGGGAGGATGAGACCCAGTACTTC. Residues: CASREDETQYF.

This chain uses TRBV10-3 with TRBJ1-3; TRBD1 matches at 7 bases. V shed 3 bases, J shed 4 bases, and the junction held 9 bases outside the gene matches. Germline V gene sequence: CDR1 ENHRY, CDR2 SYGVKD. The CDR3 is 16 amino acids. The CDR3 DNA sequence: TGTGCCATCAGTGACCCCGACAGGGTAGGAGGAAACACCATATATTTT. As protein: CAISDPDRVGGNTIYF.